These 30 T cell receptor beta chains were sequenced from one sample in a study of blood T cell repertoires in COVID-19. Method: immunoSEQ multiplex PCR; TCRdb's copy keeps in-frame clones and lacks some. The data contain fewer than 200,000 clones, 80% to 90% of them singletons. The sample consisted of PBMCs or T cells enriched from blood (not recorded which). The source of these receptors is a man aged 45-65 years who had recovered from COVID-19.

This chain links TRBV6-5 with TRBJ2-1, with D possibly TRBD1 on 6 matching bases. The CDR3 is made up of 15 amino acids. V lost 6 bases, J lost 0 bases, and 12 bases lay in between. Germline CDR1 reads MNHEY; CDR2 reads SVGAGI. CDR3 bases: TGTGCCAGCAGGGCCCAGGGGAGCTCCTACAATGAGCAGTTCTTC. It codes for CASRAQGSSYNEQFF.

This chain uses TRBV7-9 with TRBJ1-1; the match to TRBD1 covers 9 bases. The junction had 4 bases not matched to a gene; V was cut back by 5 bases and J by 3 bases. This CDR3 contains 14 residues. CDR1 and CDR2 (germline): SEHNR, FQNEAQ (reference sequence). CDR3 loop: CASSPRQGDTEAFF. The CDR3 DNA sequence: TGTGCCAGCAGCCCCAGACAGGGGGACACTGAAGCTTTCTTT.

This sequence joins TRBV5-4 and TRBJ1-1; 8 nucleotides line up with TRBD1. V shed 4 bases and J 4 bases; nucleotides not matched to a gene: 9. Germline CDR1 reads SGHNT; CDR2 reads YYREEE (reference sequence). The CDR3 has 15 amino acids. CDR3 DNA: TGTGCCAGCAGCCTCCAGGGGGCGAGGGGCACTGAAGCTTTCTTT. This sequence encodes CASSLQGARGTEAFF. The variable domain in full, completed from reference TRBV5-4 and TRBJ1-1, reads ETGVTQSPTHLIKTRGQQVTLRCSSQSGHNTVSWYQQALGQGPQFIFQYYREEENGRGNFPPRFSGLQFPNYSSELNVNALELDDSALYLCASSLQGARGTEAFFGQGTRLTVV.

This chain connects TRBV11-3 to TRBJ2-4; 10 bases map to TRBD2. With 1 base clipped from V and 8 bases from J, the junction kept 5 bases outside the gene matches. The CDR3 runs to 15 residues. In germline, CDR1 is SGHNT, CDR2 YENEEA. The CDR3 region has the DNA TGTGCCAGCAGCTTAGGGAGCGGGGGGGCAGACATTCAGTACTTC. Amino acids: CASSLGSGGADIQYF.

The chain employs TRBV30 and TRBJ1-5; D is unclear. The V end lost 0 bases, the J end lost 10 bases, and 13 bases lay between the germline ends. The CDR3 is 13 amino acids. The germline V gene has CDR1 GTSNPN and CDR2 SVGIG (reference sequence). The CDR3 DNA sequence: TGTGCCTGGAGTGTGGGTGCTAGCCGACCCCAGCATTTT. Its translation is CAWSVGASRPQHF.

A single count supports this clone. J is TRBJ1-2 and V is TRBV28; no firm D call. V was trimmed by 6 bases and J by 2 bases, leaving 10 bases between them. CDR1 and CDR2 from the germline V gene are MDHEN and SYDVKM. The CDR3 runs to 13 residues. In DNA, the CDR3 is TGTGCCAGCAGGCCGGGATTGAACTATGGCTACACCTTC. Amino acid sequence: CASRPGLNYGYTF.

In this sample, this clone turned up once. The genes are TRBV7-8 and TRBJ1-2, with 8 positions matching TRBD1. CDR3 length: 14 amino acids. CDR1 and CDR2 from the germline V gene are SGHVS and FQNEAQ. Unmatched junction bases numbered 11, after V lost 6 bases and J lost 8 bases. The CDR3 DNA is TGTGCCAGCAGACCGAAGACAGGGGCGGGCGGCTACACCTTC. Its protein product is CASRPKTGAGGYTF.

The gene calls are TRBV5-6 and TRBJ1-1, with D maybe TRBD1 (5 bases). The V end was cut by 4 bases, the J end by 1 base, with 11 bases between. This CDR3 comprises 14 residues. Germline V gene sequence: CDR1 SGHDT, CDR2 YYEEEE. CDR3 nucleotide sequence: TGTGCCAGCAGCAAGGACAACCGGAACACTGAAGCTTTCTTT. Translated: CASSKDNRNTEAFF.

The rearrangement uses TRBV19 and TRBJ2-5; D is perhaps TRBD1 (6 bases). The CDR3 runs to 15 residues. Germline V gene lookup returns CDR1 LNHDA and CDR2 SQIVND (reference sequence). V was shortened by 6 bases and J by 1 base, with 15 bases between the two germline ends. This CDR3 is CASSARGLSQETQYF. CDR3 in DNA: TGTGCCAGTAGCGCCAGGGGTTTGAGCCAAGAGACCCAGTACTTC.

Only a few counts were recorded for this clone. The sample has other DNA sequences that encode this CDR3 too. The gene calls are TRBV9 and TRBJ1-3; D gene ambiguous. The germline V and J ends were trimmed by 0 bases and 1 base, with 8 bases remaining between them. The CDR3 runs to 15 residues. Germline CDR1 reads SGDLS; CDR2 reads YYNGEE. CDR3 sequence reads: CASSVGGVSGNTIYF. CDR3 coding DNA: TGTGCCAGCAGCGTAGGAGGAGTATCTGGAAACACCATATATTTT.

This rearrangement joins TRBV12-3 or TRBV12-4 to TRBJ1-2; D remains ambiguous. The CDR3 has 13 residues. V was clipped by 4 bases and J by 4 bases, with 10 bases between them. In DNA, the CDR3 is TGTGCCAGCAGTTGGGCAGGCTCCTATGGCTACACCTTC. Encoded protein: CASSWAGSYGYTF.

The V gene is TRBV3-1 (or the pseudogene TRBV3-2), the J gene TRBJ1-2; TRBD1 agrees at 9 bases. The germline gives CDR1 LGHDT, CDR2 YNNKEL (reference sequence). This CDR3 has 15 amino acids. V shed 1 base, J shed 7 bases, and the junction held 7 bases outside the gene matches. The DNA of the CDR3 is TGTGCCAGCAGCCAAGCCCCACAGGGGGCGGGTGGCTACACCTTC. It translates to CASSQAPQGAGGYTF.

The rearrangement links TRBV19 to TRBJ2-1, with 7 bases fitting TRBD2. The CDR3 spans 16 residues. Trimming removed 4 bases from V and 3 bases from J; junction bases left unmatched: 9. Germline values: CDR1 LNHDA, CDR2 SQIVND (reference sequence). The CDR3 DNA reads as TGTGCCAGTAGTACCGGGAGCGGGGCATACTACAATGAGCAGTTCTTC. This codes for CASSTGSGAYYNEQFF.

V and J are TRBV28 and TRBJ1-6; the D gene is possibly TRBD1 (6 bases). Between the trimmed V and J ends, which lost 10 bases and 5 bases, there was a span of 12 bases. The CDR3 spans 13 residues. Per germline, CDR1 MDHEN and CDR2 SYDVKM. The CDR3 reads CATRGAHNSPLHF. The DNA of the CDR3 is TGTGCCACCAGGGGCGCCCATAATTCACCCCTCCACTTT. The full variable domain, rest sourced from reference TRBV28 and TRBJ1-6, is DVKVTQSSRYLVKRTGEKVFLECVQDMDHENMFWYRQDPGLGLRLIYFSYDVKMKEKGDIPEGYSVSREKKERFSLILESASTNQTSMYLCATRGAHNSPLHFGNGTRLTVT.

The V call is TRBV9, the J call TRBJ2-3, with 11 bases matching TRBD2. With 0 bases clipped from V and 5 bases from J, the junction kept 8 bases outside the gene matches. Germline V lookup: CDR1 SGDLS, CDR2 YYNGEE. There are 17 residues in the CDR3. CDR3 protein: CASSVASGGRREDTQYF. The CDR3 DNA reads TGTGCCAGCAGCGTAGCTAGCGGGGGGCGCAGGGAAGATACGCAGTATTTT.

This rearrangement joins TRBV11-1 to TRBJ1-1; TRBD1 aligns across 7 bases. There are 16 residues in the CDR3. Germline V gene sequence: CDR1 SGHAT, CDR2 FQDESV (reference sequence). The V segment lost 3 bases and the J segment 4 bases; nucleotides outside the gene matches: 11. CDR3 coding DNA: TGTGCCAGCAGCTTTGGTAGGGGGCCGTGGGGCACTGAAGCTTTCTTT. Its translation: CASSFGRGPWGTEAFF. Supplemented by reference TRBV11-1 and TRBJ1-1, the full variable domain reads EAEVAQSPRYKITEKSQAVAFWCDPISGHATLYWYRQILGQGPELLVQFQDESVVDDSQLPKDRFSAERLKGVDSTLKIQPAELGDSAMYLCASSFGRGPWGTEAFFGQGTRLTVV.

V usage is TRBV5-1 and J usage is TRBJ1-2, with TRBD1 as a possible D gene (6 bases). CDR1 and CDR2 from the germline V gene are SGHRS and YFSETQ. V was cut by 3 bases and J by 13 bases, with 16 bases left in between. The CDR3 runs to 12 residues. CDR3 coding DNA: TGCGCCAGCAGCTCAACGGACAGTAGAGGCACCTTC. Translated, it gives CASSSTDSRGTF.

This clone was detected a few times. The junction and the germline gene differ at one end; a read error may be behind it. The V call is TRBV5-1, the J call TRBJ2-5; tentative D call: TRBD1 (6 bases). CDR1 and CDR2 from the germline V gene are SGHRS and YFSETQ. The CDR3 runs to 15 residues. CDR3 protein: CASNLAGANQETQYF. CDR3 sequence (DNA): TGCGCCAGCAACTTGGCAGGGGCCAACCAAGAGACCCAGTACTTC.

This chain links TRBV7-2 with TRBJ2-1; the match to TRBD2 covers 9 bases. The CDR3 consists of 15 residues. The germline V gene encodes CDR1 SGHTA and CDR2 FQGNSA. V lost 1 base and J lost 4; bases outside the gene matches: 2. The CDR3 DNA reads TGTGCCAGCAGCTTAGAGCGGGGGGTGTACAATGAGCAGTTCTTC. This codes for CASSLERGVYNEQFF. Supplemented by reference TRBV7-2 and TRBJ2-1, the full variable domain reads GAGVSQSPSNKVTEKGKDVELRCDPISGHTALYWYRQSLGQGLEFLIYFQGNSAPDKSGLPSDRFSAERTGGSVSTLTIQRTQQEDSAVYLCASSLERGVYNEQFFGPGTRLTVL.

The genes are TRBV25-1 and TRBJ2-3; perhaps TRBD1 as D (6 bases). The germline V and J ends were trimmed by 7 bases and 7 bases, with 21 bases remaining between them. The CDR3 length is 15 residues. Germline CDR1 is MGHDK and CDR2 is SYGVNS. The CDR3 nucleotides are TGTGCCAGCACTGCCGGGACACAGGTCACTCATACGCAGTATTTT. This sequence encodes CASTAGTQVTHTQYF.

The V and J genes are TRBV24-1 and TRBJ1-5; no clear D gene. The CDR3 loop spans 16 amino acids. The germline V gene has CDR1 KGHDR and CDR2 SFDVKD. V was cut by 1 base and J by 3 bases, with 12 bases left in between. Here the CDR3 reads CATSDLSGSPNQPQHF. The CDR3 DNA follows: TGTGCCACCAGTGATTTATCCGGTAGCCCCAATCAGCCCCAGCATTTT.

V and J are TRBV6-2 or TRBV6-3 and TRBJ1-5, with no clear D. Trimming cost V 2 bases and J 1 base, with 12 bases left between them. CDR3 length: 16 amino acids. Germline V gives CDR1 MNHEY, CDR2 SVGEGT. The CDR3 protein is CASSYAAPGSNQPQHF. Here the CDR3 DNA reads TGTGCCAGCAGTTACGCGGCCCCGGGGAGCAATCAGCCCCAGCATTTT.

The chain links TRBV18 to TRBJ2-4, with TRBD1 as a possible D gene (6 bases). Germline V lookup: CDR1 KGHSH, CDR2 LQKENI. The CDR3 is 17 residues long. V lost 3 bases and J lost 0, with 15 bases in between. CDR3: CASSPDGQSLAKNIQYF. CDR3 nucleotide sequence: TGTGCCAGCTCACCGGACGGACAGTCTCTAGCCAAAAACATTCAGTACTTC.

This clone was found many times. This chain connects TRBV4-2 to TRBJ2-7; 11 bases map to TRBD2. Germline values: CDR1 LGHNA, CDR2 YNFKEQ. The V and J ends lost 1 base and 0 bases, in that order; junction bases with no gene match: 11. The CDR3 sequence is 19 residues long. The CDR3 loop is CASSQVVASGGSVSYEQYF. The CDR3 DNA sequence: TGTGCCAGCAGCCAAGTCGTAGCTAGCGGGGGGAGCGTCTCCTACGAGCAGTACTTC.

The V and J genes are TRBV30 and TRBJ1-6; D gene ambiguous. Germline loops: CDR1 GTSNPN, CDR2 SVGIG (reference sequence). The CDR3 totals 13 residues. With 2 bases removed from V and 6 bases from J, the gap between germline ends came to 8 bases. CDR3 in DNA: TGTGCCTGGAGTCCCCAGGCTAATTCACCCCTCCACTTT. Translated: CAWSPQANSPLHF.

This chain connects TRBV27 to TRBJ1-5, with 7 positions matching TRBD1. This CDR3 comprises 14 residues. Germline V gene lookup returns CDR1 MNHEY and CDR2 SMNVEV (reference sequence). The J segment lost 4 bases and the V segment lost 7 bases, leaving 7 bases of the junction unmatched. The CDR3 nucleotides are TGTGCCAGCAAGGTCAGGACAGGAAATCAGCCCCAGCATTTT. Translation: CASKVRTGNQPQHF.

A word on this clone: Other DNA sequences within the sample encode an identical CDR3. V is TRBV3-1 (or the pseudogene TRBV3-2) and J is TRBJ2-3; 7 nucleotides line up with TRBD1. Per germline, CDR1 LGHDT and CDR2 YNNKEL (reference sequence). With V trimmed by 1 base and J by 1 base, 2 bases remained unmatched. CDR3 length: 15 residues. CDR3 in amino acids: CASSQAGGGTDTQYF. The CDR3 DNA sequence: TGTGCCAGCAGCCAAGCAGGGGGTGGCACAGATACGCAGTATTTT.

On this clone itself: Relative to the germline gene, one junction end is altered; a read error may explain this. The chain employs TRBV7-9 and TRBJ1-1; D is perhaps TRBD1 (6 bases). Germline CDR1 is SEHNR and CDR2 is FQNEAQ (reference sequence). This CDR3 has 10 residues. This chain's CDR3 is CASATEQGRF. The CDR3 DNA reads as TGTGCCAGCGCCACGGAACAGGGACGATTT.

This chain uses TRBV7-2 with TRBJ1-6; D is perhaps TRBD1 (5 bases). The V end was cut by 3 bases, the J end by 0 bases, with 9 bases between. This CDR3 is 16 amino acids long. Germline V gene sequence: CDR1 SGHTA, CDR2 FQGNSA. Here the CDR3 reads CASSLTELSYNSPLHF. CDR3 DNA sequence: TGTGCCAGCAGCTTGACAGAACTCTCCTATAATTCACCCCTCCACTTT.

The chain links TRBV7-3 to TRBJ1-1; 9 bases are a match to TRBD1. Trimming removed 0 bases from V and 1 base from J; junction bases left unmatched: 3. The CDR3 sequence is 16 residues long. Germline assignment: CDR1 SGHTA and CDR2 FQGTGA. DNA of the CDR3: TGTGCCAGCAGCTTAACCCGACAGGGGGGGAACACTGAAGCTTTCTTT. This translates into CASSLTRQGGNTEAFF.